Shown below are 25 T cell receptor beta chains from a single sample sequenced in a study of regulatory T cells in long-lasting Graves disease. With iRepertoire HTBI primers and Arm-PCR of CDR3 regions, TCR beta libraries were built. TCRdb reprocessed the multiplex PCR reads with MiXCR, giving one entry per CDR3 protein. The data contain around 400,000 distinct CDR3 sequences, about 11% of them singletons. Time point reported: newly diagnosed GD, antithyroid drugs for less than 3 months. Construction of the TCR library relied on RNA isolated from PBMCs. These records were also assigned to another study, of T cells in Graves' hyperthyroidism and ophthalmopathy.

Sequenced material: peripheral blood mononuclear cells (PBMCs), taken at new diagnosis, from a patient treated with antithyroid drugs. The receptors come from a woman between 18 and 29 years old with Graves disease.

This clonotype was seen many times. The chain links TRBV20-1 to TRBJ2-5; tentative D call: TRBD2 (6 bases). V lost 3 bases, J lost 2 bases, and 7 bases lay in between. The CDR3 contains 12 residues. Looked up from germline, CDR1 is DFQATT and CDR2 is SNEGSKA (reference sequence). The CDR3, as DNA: TGCAGTGCTAGGGGGGGACAAGAGACCCAGTACTTC. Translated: CSARGGQETQYF.

The CDR3 coding sequence is TGCAGCGTTGAAGAGGACGGAGAGACCCAGTACTTC. It encodes CSVEEDGETQYF. The V and J genes are TRBV29-1 and TRBJ2-5; D remains unclear. Germline lookup yields CDR1 SQVTM and CDR2 ANQGSEA. V was shortened by 0 bases and J by 4 bases, with 6 bases between the two germline ends. The CDR3 totals 12 residues.

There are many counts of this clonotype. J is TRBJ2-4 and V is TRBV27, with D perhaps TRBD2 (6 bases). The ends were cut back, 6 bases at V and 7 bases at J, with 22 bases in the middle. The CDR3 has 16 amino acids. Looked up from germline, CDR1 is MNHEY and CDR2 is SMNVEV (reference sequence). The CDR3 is CASSPGGRSGRNIQYF. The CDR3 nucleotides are TGTGCCAGCAGCCCCGGGGGAAGGTCGGGTAGGAACATTCAGTACTTC.

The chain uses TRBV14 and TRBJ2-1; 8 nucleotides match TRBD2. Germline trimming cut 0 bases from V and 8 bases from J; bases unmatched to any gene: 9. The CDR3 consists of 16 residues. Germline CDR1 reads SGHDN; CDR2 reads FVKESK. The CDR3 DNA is TGTGCCAGCAGCCAAGACAAAGCGGGAGCGATCCATGAGCAGTTCTTC. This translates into CASSQDKAGAIHEQFF.

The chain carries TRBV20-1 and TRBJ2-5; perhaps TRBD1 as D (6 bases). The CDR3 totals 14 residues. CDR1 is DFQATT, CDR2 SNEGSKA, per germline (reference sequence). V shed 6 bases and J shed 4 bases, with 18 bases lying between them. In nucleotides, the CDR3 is TGCAGTGCCAGGACAGACAACTTCCGAGAGACCCAGTACTTC. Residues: CSARTDNFRETQYF.

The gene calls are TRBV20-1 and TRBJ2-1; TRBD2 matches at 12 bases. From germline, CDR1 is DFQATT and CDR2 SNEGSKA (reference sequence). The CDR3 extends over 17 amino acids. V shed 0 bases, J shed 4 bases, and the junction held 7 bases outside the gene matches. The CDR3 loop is CSARDELAGGLYNEQFF. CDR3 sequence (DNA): TGCAGTGCTAGAGATGAACTAGCGGGAGGTTTATACAATGAGCAGTTCTTC.

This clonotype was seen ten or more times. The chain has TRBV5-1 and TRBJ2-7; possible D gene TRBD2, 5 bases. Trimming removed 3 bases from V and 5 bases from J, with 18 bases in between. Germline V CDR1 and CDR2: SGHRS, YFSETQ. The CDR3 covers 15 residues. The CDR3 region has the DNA TGCGCCAGCAGCTATGAAGGGAGAACTGGGAACGAGCAGTACTTC. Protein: CASSYEGRTGNEQYF.

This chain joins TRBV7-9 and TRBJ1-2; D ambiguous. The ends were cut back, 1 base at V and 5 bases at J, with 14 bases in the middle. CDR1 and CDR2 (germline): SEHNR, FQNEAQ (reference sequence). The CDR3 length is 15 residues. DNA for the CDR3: TGTGCCAGCAGCTTAGGAACCGGTACGGGATATGGCTACACCTTC. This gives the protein CASSLGTGTGYGYTF. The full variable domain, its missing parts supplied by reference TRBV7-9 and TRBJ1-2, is DTGVSQNPRHKITKRGQNVTFRCDPISEHNRLYWYRQTLGQGPEFLTYFQNEAQLEKSRLLSDRFSAERPKGSFSTLEIQRTEQGDSAMYLCASSLGTGTGYGYTFGSGTRLTVV.

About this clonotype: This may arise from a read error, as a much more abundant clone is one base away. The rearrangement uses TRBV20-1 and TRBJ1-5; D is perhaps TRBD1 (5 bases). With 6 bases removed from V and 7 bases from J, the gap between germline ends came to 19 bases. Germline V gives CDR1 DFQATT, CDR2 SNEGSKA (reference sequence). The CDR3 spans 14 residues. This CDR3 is CSATEQGGKQPQHF. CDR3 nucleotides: TGCAGTGCCACGGAGCAGGGAGGGAAGCAGCCCCAGCATTTT.

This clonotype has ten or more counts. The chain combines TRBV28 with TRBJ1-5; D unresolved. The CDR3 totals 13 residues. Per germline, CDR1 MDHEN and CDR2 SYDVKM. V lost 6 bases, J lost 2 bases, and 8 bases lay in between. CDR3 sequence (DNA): TGTGCCAGCAGGGAGCTTGGCAATCAGCCCCAGCATTTT. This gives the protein CASRELGNQPQHF.

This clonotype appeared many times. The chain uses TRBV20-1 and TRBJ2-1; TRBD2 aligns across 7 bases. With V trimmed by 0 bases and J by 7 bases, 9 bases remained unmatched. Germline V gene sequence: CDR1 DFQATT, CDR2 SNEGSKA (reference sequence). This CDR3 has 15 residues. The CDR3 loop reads CSARDLAGVMNEQFF. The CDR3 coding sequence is TGCAGTGCTAGAGATCTGGCGGGGGTAATGAATGAGCAGTTCTTC.

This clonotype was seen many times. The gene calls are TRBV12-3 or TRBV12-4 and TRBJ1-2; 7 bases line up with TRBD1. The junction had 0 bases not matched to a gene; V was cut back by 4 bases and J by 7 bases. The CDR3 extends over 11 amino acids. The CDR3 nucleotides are TGTGCCAGCAGTTCAGGGGGTGGCTACACCTTC. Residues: CASSSGGGYTF.

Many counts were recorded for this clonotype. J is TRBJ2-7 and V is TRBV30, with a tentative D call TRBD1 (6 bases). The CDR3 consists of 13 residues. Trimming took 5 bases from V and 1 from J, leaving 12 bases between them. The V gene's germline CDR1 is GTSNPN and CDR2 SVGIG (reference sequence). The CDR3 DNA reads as TGTGCCTGGCGGACAGTCCCTTCCTACGAGCAGTACTTC. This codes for CAWRTVPSYEQYF.

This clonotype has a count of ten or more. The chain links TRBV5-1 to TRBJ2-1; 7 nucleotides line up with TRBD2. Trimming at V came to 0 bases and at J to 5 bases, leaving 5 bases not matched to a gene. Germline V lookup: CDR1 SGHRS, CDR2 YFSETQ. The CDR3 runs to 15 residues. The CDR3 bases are TGCGCCAGCAGCTTGGTTGGCGGGGGAGACAATGAGCAGTTCTTC. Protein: CASSLVGGGDNEQFF. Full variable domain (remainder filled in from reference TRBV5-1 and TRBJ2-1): KAGVTQTPRYLIKTRGQQVTLSCSPISGHRSVSWYQQTPGQGLQFLFEYFSETQRNKGNFPGRFSGRQFSNSRSEMNVSTLELGDSALYLCASSLVGGGDNEQFFGPGTRLTVL.

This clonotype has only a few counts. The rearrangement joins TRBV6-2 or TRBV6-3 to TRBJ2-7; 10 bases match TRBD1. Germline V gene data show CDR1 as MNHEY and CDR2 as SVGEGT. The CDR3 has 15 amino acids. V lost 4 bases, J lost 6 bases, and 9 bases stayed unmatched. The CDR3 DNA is TGTGCCAGCAGTTTGGGACAGGGGATATTGGGCGAGCAGTACGTC. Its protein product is CASSLGQGILGEQYV.

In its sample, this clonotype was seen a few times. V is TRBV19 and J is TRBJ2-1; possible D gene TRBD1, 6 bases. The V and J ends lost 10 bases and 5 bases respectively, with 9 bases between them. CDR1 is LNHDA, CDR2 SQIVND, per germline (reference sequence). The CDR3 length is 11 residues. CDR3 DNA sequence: TGTGCCACCTACAGGGACAATGAGCAGTTCTTC. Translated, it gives CATYRDNEQFF.

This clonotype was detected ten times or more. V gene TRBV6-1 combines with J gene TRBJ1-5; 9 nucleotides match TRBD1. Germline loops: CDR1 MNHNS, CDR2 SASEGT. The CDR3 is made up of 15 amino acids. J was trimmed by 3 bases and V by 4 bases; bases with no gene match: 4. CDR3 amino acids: CASSGTGAYNQPQHF. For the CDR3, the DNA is TGTGCCAGCAGTGGGACAGGGGCCTACAATCAGCCCCAGCATTTT.

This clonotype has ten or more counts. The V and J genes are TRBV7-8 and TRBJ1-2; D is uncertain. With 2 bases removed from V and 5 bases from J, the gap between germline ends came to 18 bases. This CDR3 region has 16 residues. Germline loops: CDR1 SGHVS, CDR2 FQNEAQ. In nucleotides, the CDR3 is TGTGCCAGCAGCTTAAGTTTCGGAGCCCTAGGTTATGGCTACACCTTC. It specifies CASSLSFGALGYGYTF.

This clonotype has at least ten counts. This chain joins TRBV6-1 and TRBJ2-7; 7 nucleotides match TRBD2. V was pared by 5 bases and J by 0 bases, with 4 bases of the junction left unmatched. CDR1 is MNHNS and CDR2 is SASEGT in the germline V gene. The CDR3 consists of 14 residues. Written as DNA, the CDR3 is TGTGCCAGCAGTCCTAGCGGCAACTCCTACGAGCAGTACTTC. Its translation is CASSPSGNSYEQYF.

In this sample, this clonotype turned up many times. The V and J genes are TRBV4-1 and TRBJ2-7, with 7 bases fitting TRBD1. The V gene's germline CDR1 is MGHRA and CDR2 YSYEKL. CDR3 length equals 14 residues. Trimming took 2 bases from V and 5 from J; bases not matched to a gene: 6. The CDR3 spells CASSQSQGVNEQYV. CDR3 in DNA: TGCGCCAGCAGCCAATCCCAGGGGGTAAACGAGCAGTACGTC.

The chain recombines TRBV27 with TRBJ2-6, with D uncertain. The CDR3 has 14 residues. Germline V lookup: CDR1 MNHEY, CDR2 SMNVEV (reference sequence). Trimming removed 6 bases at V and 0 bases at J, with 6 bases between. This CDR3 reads CASRLLSGANVLTF. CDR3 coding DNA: TGTGCCAGCAGGCTTCTCTCTGGGGCCAACGTCCTGACTTTC.

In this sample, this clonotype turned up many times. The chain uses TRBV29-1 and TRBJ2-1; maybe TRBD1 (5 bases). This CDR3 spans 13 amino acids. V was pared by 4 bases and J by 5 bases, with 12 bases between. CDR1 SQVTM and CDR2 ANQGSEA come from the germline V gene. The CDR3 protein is CSVAGYLNNEQFF. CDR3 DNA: TGCAGCGTTGCAGGGTATCTTAACAATGAGCAGTTCTTC.

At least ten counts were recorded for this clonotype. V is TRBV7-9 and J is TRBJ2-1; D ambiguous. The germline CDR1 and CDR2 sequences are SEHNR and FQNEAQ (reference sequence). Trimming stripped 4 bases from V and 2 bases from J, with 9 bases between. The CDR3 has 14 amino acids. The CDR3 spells CASSYTTPYNEQFF. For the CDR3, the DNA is TGTGCCAGCAGCTACACGACTCCCTACAATGAGCAGTTCTTC.

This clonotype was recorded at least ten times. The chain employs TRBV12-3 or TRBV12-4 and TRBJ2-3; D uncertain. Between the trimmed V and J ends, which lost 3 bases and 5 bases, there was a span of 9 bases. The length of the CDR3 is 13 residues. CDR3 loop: CASSFLDEDTQYF. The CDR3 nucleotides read TGTGCCAGCAGTTTTTTGGATGAAGATACGCAGTATTTT.

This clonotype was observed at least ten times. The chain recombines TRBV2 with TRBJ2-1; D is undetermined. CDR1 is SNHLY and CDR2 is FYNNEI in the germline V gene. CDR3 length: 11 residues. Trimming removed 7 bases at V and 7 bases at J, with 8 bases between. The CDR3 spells CASMVSNEQFF. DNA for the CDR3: TGTGCCAGCATGGTCAGTAATGAGCAGTTCTTC.